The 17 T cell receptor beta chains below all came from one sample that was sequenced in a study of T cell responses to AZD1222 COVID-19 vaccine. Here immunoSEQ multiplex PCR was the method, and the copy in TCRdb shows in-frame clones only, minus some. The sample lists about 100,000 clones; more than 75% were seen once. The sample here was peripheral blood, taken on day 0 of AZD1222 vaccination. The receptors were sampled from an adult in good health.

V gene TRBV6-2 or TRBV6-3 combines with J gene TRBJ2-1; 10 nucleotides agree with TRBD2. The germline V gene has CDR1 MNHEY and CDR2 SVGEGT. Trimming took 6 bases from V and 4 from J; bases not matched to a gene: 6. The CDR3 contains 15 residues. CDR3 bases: TGTGCCAGCAGCGCCGGGACTAGCGAGTACAATGAGCAGTTCTTC. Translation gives CASSAGTSEYNEQFF.

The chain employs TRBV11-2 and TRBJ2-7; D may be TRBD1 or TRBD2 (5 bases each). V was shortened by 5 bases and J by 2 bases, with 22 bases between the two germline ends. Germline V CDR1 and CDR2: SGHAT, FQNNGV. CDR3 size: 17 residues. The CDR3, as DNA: TGTGCCAGCAGCCCCAGGTGGGGGTGGCAGGGCACCTACGAGCAGTACTTC. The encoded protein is CASSPRWGWQGTYEQYF.

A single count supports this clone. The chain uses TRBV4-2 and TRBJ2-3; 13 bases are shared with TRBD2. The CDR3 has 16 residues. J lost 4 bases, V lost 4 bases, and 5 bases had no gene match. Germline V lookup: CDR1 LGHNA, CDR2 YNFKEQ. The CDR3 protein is CASSPRTSGGPDTQYF. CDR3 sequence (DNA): TGTGCCAGCAGCCCTCGGACTAGCGGGGGTCCAGATACGCAGTATTTT.

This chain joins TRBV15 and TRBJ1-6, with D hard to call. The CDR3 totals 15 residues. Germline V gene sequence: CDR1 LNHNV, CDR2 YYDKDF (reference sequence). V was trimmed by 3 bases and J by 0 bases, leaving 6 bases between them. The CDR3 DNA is TGTGCCACCAGCAGTGGTAGCTCCTATAATTCACCCCTCCACTTT. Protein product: CATSSGSSYNSPLHF. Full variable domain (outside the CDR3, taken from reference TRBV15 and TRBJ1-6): DAMVIQNPRYQVTQFGKPVTLSCSQTLNHNVMYWYQQKSSQAPKLLFHYYDKDFNNEADTPDNFQSRRPNTSFCFLDIRSPGLGDTAMYLCATSSGSSYNSPLHFGNGTRLTVT.

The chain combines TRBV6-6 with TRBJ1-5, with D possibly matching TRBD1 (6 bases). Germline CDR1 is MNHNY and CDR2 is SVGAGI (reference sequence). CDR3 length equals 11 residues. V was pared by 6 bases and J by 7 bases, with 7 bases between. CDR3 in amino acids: CASSRGQPQHF. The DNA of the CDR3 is TGTGCCAGCAGCAGGGGCCAGCCCCAGCATTTT.

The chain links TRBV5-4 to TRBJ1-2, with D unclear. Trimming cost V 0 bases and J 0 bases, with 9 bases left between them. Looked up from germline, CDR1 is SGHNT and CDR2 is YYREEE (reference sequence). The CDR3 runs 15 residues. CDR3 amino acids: CASSLAGPANYGYTF. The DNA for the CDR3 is TGTGCCAGCAGCTTGGCCGGCCCAGCTAACTATGGCTACACCTTC.

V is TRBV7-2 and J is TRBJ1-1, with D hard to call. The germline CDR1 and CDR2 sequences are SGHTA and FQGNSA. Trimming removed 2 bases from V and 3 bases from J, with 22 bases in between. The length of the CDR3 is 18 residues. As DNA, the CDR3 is TGTGCCAGCAGCTTACGCCGAGGTCCAGTTGGGGTCGACACTGAAGCTTTCTTT. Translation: CASSLRRGPVGVDTEAFF.

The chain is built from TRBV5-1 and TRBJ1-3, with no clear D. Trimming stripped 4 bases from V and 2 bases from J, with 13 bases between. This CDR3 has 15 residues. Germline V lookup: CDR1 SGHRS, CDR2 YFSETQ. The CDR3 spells CASSGMGSPGNTIYF. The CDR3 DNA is TGCGCCAGCAGCGGCATGGGGAGCCCTGGAAACACCATATATTTT.

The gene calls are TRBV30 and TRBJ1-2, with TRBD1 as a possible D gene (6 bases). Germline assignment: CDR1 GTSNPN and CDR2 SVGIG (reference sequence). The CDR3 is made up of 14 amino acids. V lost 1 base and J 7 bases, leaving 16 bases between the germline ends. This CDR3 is CAWSDRRGAGGYTF. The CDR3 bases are TGTGCCTGGAGTGATCGCCGGGGGGCGGGTGGCTACACCTTC.

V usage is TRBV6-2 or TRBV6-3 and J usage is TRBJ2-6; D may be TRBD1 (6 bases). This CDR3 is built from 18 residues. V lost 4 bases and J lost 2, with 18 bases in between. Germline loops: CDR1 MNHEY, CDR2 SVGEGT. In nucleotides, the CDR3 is TGTGCCAGCAGTTCCCTCGACAGGAAGAAGGCTGGGGCCAACGTCCTGACTTTC. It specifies CASSSLDRKKAGANVLTF.

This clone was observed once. CDR3 region: CASAPNEQFF. CDR3 nucleotide sequence: TGTGCCAGCGCACCCAATGAGCAGTTCTTC. This chain connects TRBV7-9 to TRBJ2-1; D gene ambiguous. The germline gives CDR1 SEHNR, CDR2 FQNEAQ (reference sequence). The CDR3 is made up of 10 amino acids. V lost 8 bases to trimming and J lost 6 bases, with 5 bases between them.

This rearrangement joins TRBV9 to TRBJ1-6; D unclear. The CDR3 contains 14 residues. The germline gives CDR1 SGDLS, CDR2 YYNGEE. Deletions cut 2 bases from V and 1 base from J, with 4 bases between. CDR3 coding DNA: TGTGCCAGCAGCGTCTATTCCTATAATTCACCCCTCCACTTT. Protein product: CASSVYSYNSPLHF.

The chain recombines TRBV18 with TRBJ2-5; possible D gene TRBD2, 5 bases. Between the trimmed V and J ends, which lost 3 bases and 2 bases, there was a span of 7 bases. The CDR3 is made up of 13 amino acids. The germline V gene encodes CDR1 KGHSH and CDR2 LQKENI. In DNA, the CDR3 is TGTGCCAGCTCACCCAGACTACAAGAGACCCAGTACTTC. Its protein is CASSPRLQETQYF.

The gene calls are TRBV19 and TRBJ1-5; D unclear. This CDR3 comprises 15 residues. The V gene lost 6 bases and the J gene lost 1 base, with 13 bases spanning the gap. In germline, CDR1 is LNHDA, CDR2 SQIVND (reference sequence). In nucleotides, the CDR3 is TGTGCCAGTAGGACGGCCGGGGTAAGCAATCAGCCCCAGCATTTT. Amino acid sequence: CASRTAGVSNQPQHF.

The CDR3 DNA reads TGTGCCAGTGGCCGGGGTCGGGAGACCCAGTACTTC. It yields the protein CASGRGRETQYF. The J gene is TRBJ2-5, the V gene TRBV19, with D perhaps TRBD2 (5 bases). This CDR3 has 12 residues. Germline lookup yields CDR1 LNHDA and CDR2 SQIVND (reference sequence). Trimming cost V 8 bases and J 5 bases, with 12 bases left between them. The variable domain in full, with the rest retrieved from reference TRBV19 and TRBJ2-5, is DGGITQSPKYLFRKEGQNVTLSCEQNLNHDAMYWYRQDPGQGLRLIYYSQIVNDFQKGDIAEGYSVSREKKESFPLTVTSAQKNPTAFYLCASGRGRETQYFGPGTRLLVL.

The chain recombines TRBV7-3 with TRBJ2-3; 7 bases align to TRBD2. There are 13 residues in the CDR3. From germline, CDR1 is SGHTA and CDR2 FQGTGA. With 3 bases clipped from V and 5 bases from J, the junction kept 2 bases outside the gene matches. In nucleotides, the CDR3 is TGTGCCAGCAGCTTCCGGGGGGAAGATACGCAGTATTTT. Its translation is CASSFRGEDTQYF.

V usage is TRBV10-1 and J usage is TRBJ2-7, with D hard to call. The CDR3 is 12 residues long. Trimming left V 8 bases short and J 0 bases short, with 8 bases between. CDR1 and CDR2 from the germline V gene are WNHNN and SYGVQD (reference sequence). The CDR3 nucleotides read TGCGCCAGCCTGGCTCGCTCCTACGAGCAGTACTTC. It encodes CASLARSYEQYF.